The rows below give T cell receptor beta chains drawn from one sample of a study of human T cells and chemical hapten exposure. TCRdb called the RACE reads again in MiXCR, with one record for every CDR3 protein. Among more than 65,000 distinct CDR3 sequences listed, 30% to 35% were seen once. The source was whole blood, collected in connection with sensitization to the hapten diphenylcyclopropenone (DPC). The receptors come from a man aged 35 to 55 with alopecia areata. Some clones in this sample may be carry-over from other donors' samples. Both conserved end residues are part of each CDR3. A D gene is named only where the DNA matches it firmly. A clone size is listed for some rows: how often the clone was seen (once, few, many), or a class if it is expanded.

j_call v_call clone_size d_call cdr3_aa cdr3_nt
TRBJ2-1 TRBV10-3 - - CAISESSQDISNEQFF TGTGCCATCAGTGAGTCCTCCCAGGACATATCGAATGAGCAGTTCTTC
TRBJ1-4 TRBV5-6 - - CASSSSVRSPWGEKLFF TGTGCCAGCAGTTCCTCGGTTAGGTCCCCATGGGGGGAAAAACTGTTTTTT
TRBJ2-3 TRBV28 few - CASSSLAALGHTQYF TGTGCCAGCAGTTCTTTAGCAGCCCTAGGACATACGCAGTATTTT
TRBJ2-1 TRBV27 few TRBD2 CASSWGGGFNEQFF TGTGCCAGCAGTTGGGGGGGGGGGTTCAATGAGCAGTTCTTC
TRBJ1-2 TRBV7-9 few - CASSFYSNYGYTF TGTGCCAGCAGCTTCTACAGTAACTATGGCTACACCTTC
TRBJ2-5 TRBV7-9 few TRBD2 CASRPLAGETQYF TGTGCCAGCAGACCCCTAGCGGGAGAGACCCAGTACTTC
TRBJ2-3 TRBV28 few TRBD2 CASTQLGLAGRTDTQYF TGTGCCAGCACCCAACTGGGACTAGCGGGTAGGACAGATACGCAGTATTTT
TRBJ2-1 TRBV12-3/TRBV12-4 few - CASSIQYNEQFF TGTGCCAGCAGTATCCAATACAATGAGCAGTTCTTC
TRBJ1-1 TRBV30 - TRBD1 CAWRYFQGAGLAMGTEAFF TGTGCCTGGAGATACTTCCAGGGGGCGGGATTGGCTATGGGCACTGAAGCTTTCTTT
TRBJ2-7 TRBV3-1 - - CASSQGTRPDYEQYF TGTGCCAGCAGCCAAGGGACAAGACCCGACTACGAGCAGTACTTC
TRBJ2-2 TRBV5-4 few TRBD2 CASSYLAGDITGELFF TGTGCCAGCAGCTACCTAGCGGGAGATATCACCGGGGAGCTGTTTTTT
TRBJ1-1 TRBV9 - - CASSVLQNTEAFF TGTGCCAGCAGCGTATTACAGAACACTGAAGCTTTCTTT
TRBJ2-3 TRBV20-1 - - CSARGRGQRFHTQYF TGCAGTGCTAGAGGAAGGGGCCAGCGGTTCCATACGCAGTATTTT
TRBJ2-7 TRBV20-1 - - CSAGRDIAGAAEQYF TGCAGTGCTGGACGTGACATTGCAGGGGCCGCCGAGCAGTACTTC
TRBJ2-5 TRBV7-8 - TRBD2 CASSLYLAGGLSLQETQYF TGTGCCAGCAGCTTATACCTAGCGGGAGGTCTCTCCCTACAAGAGACCCAGTACTTC
TRBJ2-3 TRBV15 few TRBD1 CATSSWGQGSTDTQYF TGTGCCACCAGCAGTTGGGGACAGGGGAGCACAGATACGCAGTATTTT
TRBJ1-1 TRBV29-1 - - CSVIMNTEAFF TGCAGCGTCATCATGAACACTGAAGCTTTCTTT
TRBJ1-1 TRBV28 few - CASRSAQLSALAFF TGTGCCAGCAGGTCCGCACAGCTATCGGCCCTAGCTTTCTTT
TRBJ1-3 TRBV9 few - CASSVASAFSGNTVYF TGTGCCAGCAGCGTAGCATCCGCGTTCTCTGGAAACACCGTATATTTT
TRBJ1-1 TRBV7-2 - - CASSLVGGTVGTEAFF TGTGCCAGCAGCTTAGTAGGGGGGACGGTGGGAACTGAAGCTTTCTTT
TRBJ2-5 TRBV18 few TRBD1 CASSWGQGETQYF TGTGCCAGCTCATGGGGACAGGGAGAGACCCAGTACTTC
TRBJ2-1 TRBV6-2/TRBV6-3 - TRBD2 CASSYKGLAGAPLNEQFF TGTGCCAGCAGTTACAAGGGACTAGCGGGAGCACCCCTCAATGAGCAGTTCTTC
TRBJ1-2 TRBV5-6 - - CASSRDYGYTF TGTGCCAGCAGCAGGGACTATGGCTACACCTTC
TRBJ2-1 TRBV12-3/TRBV12-4 few - CASSLGSSDEQFF TGTGCCAGCAGTTTAGGGTCGTCGGATGAGCAGTTCTTC
TRBJ2-7 TRBV12-3/TRBV12-4 - - CASSSTIYEQYF TGTGCCAGCAGTTCGACGATATACGAGCAGTACTTC
TRBJ2-1 TRBV20-1 few - CSAREASARHLSYNEQFF TGCAGTGCTAGAGAGGCTAGCGCCCGACATCTATCCTACAATGAGCAGTTCTTC
TRBJ2-1 TRBV29-1 - - CSTLRGFNEQFF TGCAGCACCCTACGGGGGTTTAATGAGCAGTTCTTC
TRBJ2-1 TRBV15 - TRBD1 CATSRAGTDNEQFF TGTGCCACCAGCAGGGCTGGGACAGACAATGAGCAGTTCTTC
TRBJ1-5 TRBV27 - TRBD1 CASSPRQGGQPQHF TGTGCCAGCAGTCCTAGACAGGGAGGCCAGCCCCAGCATTTT
TRBJ2-5 TRBV10-3 - - CAISRDPQETQYF TGTGCCATCAGTCGAGACCCCCAAGAGACCCAGTACTTC
TRBJ1-1 TRBV7-9 once - CASSLASRAAEAFF TGTGCCAGCAGCTTAGCGAGCAGAGCTGCTGAAGCTTTCTTT
TRBJ1-1 TRBV6-5 - TRBD1 CASSDRAMNTEAFF TGTGCCAGCAGCGACAGGGCCATGAACACTGAAGCTTTCTTT
TRBJ2-1 TRBV20-1 many - CSARPGWEQITNEQFF TGCAGTGCTAGACCGGGCTGGGAGCAGATCACCAATGAGCAGTTCTTC
TRBJ2-5 TRBV4-2 - - CASSQDSGGETQYF TGTGCCAGCAGCCAAGATTCGGGCGGAGAGACCCAGTACTTC
TRBJ2-2 TRBV12-3/TRBV12-4 once TRBD1 CASAGTANTGELFF TGTGCCAGCGCCGGGACAGCGAACACCGGGGAGCTGTTTTTT
TRBJ2-3 TRBV20-1 few - CSARDLGGRADTQYF TGCAGTGCTAGAGATCTTGGGGGCCGCGCAGATACGCAGTATTTT
TRBJ1-6 TRBV18 - TRBD1 CASSPTGGNSPLHF TGTGCCAGCTCACCAACAGGGGGAAATTCACCCCTCCACTTT
TRBJ1-5 TRBV5-1 - TRBD1 CASSLGTGVSNQPQHF TGCGCCAGCAGCTTGGGGACAGGTGTTAGCAATCAGCCCCAGCATTTT
TRBJ1-6 TRBV4-2 - - CASSLGRGRNNSPLHF TGTGCCAGCAGCTTGGGCAGGGGAAGAAATAATTCACCCCTCCACTTT
TRBJ2-7 TRBV28 - TRBD1 CASSSFSGTGTYEQYF TGTGCCAGCAGTTCATTTTCCGGGACAGGGACTTACGAGCAGTACTTC
TRBJ2-6 TRBV27 few TRBD1 CASSSDRAGANVLTF TGTGCCAGCAGTTCGGACAGGGCTGGGGCCAACGTCCTGACTTTC
TRBJ1-5 TRBV15 - - CATSRTLNQPQHF TGTGCCACCAGCCGAACCCTTAATCAGCCCCAGCATTTT
TRBJ2-7 TRBV28 few - CASRGGTPSEQYF TGTGCCAGTCGGGGAGGTACTCCGTCCGAGCAGTACTTC
TRBJ1-5 TRBV12-3/TRBV12-4 - - CASSPPGGLQPQHF TGTGCCAGCAGCCCTCCGGGGGGTCTTCAGCCCCAGCATTTT
TRBJ2-3 TRBV6-6 - - CASSPTVSTDTQYF TGTGCCAGCAGTCCGACAGTTAGCACAGATACGCAGTATTTT
TRBJ2-7 TRBV12-3/TRBV12-4 - TRBD1 CASSVGQGPYEQYF TGTGCCAGCAGTGTAGGACAGGGACCCTACGAGCAGTACTTC
TRBJ2-2 TRBV4-3 - - CASSQDVSGMNTGELFF TGCGCCAGCAGCCAAGATGTTTCGGGGATGAACACCGGGGAGCTGTTTTTT
TRBJ2-1 TRBV6-2/TRBV6-3 few TRBD2 CASSGTSGISNEQFF TGTGCCAGCAGCGGCACTAGCGGGATTTCGAATGAGCAGTTCTTC
TRBJ2-1 TRBV10-3 - - CAIRDPGLGYNEQFF TGTGCCATCAGGGACCCGGGGCTGGGCTACAATGAGCAGTTCTTC
TRBJ2-7 TRBV7-9 - - CASSPGGIGEQYF TGTGCCAGCAGCCCAGGGGGGATCGGCGAGCAGTACTTC
TRBJ2-1 TRBV15 few TRBD2 CATSPGTSGRRDNEQFF TGTGCCACCAGCCCCGGGACTAGCGGGAGGAGGGACAATGAGCAGTTCTTC
TRBJ2-3 TRBV2 few - CASSDRGARTDTQYF TGTGCCAGCAGTGACAGGGGGGCGAGGACAGATACGCAGTATTTT
TRBJ1-1 TRBV18 - - CASSPRDLMNTEAFF TGTGCCAGCTCACCACGGGACTTAATGAACACTGAAGCTTTCTTT
TRBJ2-1 TRBV11-2 - TRBD2 CASSLMSRALAGGDEQFF TGTGCCAGCAGCTTAATGTCTCGGGCACTAGCGGGAGGTGATGAGCAGTTCTTC